This TCR beta chain came from a study of shared clonotypes between healthy human individuals. Profiling relied on immunoSEQ multiplex PCR, and the TCRdb table lists in-frame clones only, not all of them. The data show 630,000 or so clones, roughly 98% seen once. Deletions cut 2 bases from V and 5 bases from J, with 10 bases between. Germline CDR1 MNHNY, CDR2 SVGAGI (reference sequence). There are 13 residues in the CDR3. Terminally differentiated effector memory CD45RA+ cells were excluded from the naive CD8 cells, which were CD45RO-negative and positively selected for CCR7. The receptor comes from a man aged 25 to 45 in good health. The chain combines TRBV6-6 with TRBJ2-7, with TRBD1 as a possible D gene (6 bases). Specimen: naive CD8+ T cells sorted from blood. CDR3 in DNA: TGTGCCAGCAGTTACAGCACAGGGAACGAGCAGTACTTC. Protein product: CASSYSTGNEQYF.